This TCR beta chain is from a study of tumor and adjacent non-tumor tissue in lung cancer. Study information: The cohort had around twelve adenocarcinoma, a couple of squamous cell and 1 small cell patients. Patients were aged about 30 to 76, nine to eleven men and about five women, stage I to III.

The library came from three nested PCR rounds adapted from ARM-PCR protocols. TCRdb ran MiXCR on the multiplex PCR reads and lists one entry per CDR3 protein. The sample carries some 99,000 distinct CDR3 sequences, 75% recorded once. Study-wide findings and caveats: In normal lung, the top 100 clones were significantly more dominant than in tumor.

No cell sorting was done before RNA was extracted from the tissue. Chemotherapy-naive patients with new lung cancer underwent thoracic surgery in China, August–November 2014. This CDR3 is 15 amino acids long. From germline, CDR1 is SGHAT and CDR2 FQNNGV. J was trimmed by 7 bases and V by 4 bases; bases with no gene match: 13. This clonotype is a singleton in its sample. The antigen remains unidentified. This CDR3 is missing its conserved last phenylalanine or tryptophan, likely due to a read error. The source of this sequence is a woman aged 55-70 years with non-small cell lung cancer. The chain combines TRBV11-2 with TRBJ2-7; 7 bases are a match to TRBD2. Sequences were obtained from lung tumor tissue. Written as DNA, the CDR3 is TGTGCCAGCAGCTACGGGACTAACGGGAGCTATGAGCAGTACCTC. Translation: CASSYGTNGSYEQYL.